This T cell receptor beta chain was sequenced in a study of blood T cell repertoires in COVID-19. Using immunoSEQ multiplex PCR, the repertoire was profiled, and TCRdb retains in-frame clones only, with some absent. The sample includes approximately 55,000 clones, around 87% of them seen just once. This clone came up once. Specimen: peripheral blood. The receptor was derived from a man aged 50 to 59 with active COVID-19.

CDR3 coding DNA: TGTGCCAGCAGCTTAAGTGGCCCGGGGGAGCTGTTTTTT. Amino acid sequence: CASSLSGPGELFF. J is TRBJ2-2 and V is TRBV7-9; no definite D call. Trimming removed 2 bases at V and 8 bases at J, with 9 bases between. CDR3 size: 13 residues. Germline V gives CDR1 SEHNR, CDR2 FQNEAQ (reference sequence).